This T cell receptor (beta chain) was captured in a study of Tregs in tolerant kidney transplant recipients (dated by TCRdb to 2018 to 2020). Background for the entire study: The study applied TCRbeta sequencing to find donor-specific regulatory T cells before combined kidney and bone marrow transplantation and then followed those same cells after transplant. TCRbeta repertoire sequencing was used in a few healthy controls to compare several ways of expanding Tregs specific for an allogeneic donor.

Thawed PBMCs were FACS-sorted into unstimulated Tregs (CD4+CD25+CD127-), CD4+ non-Tregs (CD4+CD25-), CD4 cells and CD8 cells. Blood from healthy controls was obtained either from healthy volunteers or as purchased buffy coats. Healthy control blood was processed by Ficoll density gradient to PBMCs and cryopreserved; patient PBMCs were collected before and after transplant. Genomic DNA was extracted from sorted cells with the QIAGEN DNeasy Blood and Tissue Kit for TCRbeta CDR3 sequencing. High-throughput TCRbeta CDR3 sequencing, including PCR amplification with bias correction and internal controls, was performed commercially through immunoSEQ. The authors' analysis ran thus. Unique productive TCRbeta sequences were defined by CDR3 nucleotide sequence when primers matched and otherwise by CDR3 amino acid sequence together with Vbeta and Jbeta genes. To correct for sorting error, sequences found in more than one sorted population at a frequency ratio of 2:1 or less were discarded, and the remaining shared sequences were assigned to the population with the higher frequency. Donor-reactive sequences were defined as at least 5-fold expanded in CFSE-low cells versus unstimulated cells, with frequency of at least 0.01% in CFSE-low cells. Repertoire divergence was quantified by Jensen-Shannon divergence using the top 100 TCRbeta sequences ranked by frequency. For samples with multiple sequencing runs, sorting error was corrected in each run separately before the runs were combined. TCRdb limited this immuneACCESS table to in-frame rearrangements with V and J called. A share of clones is missing; checked studies link under half to unresolved V genes, and the rest is unexplained. Clone size and V and J calls were adopted from that table, with D and trimming inferred from the DNA. The sample includes about 88,000 clones, with 85% to 95% observed a single time. The ten biggest clones cover 4.5% to 5% of the sample.

With regard to this clone: The target of this receptor is not known. Nothing much larger sits one base from this clone, and base qualities are not available.

The junction shows trimming of 0 bases on V and 8 bases on J, plus 10 bases between the germline ends. The CDR3 sequence holds 13 residues, the cysteine and phenylalanine included. Of all the DNA, just the CDR3 is kept, 39 bases in frame from base 1. CDR1 is given as LNHDA and CDR2 as SQIVND, both from the germline V gene (reference sequence). Summary of the overall study and its limitations: Biological reproducibility was not directly addressed, though technical replication error appeared minimal. The most biologically relevant and donor-specific TCRbeta repertoire appeared to be identified by expanding Tregs with activated donor B cells. Because the study included only a small number of patients, the results must be confirmed in larger populations and under other immunosuppression protocols.

The chain is assembled from TRBV19 and TRBJ1-2; there is no confident call for the D gene. This TCR was sampled from a human donor in good health. The material sequenced was CD8+ T cells from blood. DNA sequence: TGTGCCAGTAGTATAGAAGGCAGCAGGGGCTACACCTTC. Its translation is CASSIEGSRGYTF.